A selection of T cell receptor beta chains follows, all from one sample in a study of T cell responses to AZD1222 COVID-19 vaccine. Repertoires were generated with immunoSEQ multiplex PCR, while TCRdb's copy carries only in-frame clones and drops some. The profile shows 120,000 to 150,000 clones, roughly nine tenths of them singletons. The sequencing here drew on peripheral blood, taken on day 0 of AZD1222 vaccination. The receptors originated from an adult in good health. Each CDR3 is given with its conserved first and last residue. Fields, in order: J gene, V gene, clone size, D gene, CDR3 DNA, CDR3 protein. The D gene is left open where the match is weak. For some rows the clone size is stated as once, few or many, or as a class when expanded; others skip it.

TRBJ2-3,TRBV28,.,TRBD1,TGTGCCAGTGGGACAGGGGACACAGATACGCAGTATTTT,CASGTGDTDTQYF
TRBJ2-3,TRBV5-6,.,.,TGTGCCAGCAGCTTGGCTACAGGGTTAACAGATACGCAGTATTTT,CASSLATGLTDTQYF
TRBJ2-7,TRBV5-1,once,.,TGCGCCAGCAGCTTGGGACAGGCCATTTACGAGCAGTACTTC,CASSLGQAIYEQYF
TRBJ1-4,TRBV25-1,.,.,TGTGCCAGCAGTGGTGGGCCTTTGGAAGAAAAACTGTTTTTT,CASSGGPLEEKLFF
TRBJ2-2,TRBV20-1,.,.,TGCAGTGCCATAAGAGCGGGGGAGCTGTTTTTT,CSAIRAGELFF
TRBJ1-2,TRBV4-1,.,.,TGCGCCAGCAGCCAAGGCCTAGGGGAATGGGGCTACACCTTC,CASSQGLGEWGYTF
TRBJ1-3,TRBV7-9,.,.,TGTGCCAGCAGCTTTGAAGGCGCCTCTGGAAACACCATATATTTT,CASSFEGASGNTIYF
TRBJ2-1,TRBV5-6,.,.,TGTGCCAGCAGCTTGGCCGGCGTCATGAACAATGAGCAGTTCTTC,CASSLAGVMNNEQFF
TRBJ1-5,TRBV28,.,.,TGTGCCAGCAGTTTATACATCGGGGGCGATCAGCCCCAGCATTTT,CASSLYIGGDQPQHF
TRBJ2-7,TRBV19,.,TRBD1,TGTGCCAGTAGTATCACAGGGGTTTCCTACGAGCAGTACTTC,CASSITGVSYEQYF
TRBJ2-7,TRBV27,.,.,TGTGCCAGCAGGGGCCTAGCGTACGAGCAGTACTTC,CASRGLAYEQYF
TRBJ1-4,TRBV21-1,.,.,TGTGCCAGCAGCAAAGATCCGGTGCCATGGGAAAAACTGTTTTTT,CASSKDPVPWEKLFF
TRBJ2-1,TRBV15,.,.,TGTGCCACCAGCAGAGGGTCGGGGAGCTCCTACAATGAGCAGTTCTTC,CATSRGSGSSYNEQFF